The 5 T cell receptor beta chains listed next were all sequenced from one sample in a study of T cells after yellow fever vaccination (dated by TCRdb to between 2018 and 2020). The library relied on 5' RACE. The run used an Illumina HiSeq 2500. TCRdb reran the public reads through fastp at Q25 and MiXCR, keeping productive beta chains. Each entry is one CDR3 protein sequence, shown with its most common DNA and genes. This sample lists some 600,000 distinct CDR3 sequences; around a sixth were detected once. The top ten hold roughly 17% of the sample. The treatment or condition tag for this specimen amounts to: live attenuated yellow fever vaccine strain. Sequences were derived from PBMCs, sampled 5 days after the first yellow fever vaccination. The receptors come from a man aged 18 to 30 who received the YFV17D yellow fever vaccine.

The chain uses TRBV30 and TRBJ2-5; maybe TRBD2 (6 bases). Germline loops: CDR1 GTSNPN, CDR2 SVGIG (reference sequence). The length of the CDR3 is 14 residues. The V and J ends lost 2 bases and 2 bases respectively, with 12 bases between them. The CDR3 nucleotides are TGTGCCTGGAGTAGGGGCGGGGCACAAGAGACCCAGTACTTC. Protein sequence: CAWSRGGAQETQYF. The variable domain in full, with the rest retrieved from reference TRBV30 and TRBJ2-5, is SQTIHQWPATLVQPVGSPLSLECTVEGTSNPNLYWYRQAAGRGLQLLFYSVGIGQISSEVPQNLSASRPQDRQFILSSKKLLLSDSGFYLCAWSRGGAQETQYFGPGTRLLVL.

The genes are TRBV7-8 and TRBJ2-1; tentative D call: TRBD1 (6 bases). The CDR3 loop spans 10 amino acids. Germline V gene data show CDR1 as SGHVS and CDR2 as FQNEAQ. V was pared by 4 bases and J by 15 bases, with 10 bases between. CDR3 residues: CASSSGQMFF. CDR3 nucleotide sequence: TGTGCCAGCAGCTCCGGACAGATGTTCTTC.

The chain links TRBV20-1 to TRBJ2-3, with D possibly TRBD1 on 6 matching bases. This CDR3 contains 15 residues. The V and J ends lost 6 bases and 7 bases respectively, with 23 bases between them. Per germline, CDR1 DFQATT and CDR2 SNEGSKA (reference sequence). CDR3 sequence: CSARGGGGLGNTQYF. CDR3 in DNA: TGCAGTGCCAGGGGTGGTGGCGGCCTCGGTAATACGCAGTATTTT.

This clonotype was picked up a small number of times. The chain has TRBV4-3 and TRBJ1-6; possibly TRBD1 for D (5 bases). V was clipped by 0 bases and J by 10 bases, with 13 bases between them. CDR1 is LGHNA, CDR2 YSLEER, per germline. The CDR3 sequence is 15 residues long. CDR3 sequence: CASSQEWGGSSPLHF. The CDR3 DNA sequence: TGCGCCAGCAGCCAAGAGTGGGGGGGAAGCTCACCCCTCCACTTT.

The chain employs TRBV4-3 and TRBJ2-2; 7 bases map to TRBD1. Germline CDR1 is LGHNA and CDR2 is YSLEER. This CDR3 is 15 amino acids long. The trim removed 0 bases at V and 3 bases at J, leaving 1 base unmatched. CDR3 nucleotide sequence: TGCGCCAGCAGCCAAGATGGGACAGACACCGGGGAGCTGTTTTTT. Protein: CASSQDGTDTGELFF.